The text below deals with one TCR beta chain. Its antigen target is currently unknown. The junction departs from germline at one end; a sequencing error may be responsible. Donors were under 40 systemically healthy Caucasian individuals from Russia aged roughly 6 to 90 years. Each donor gave ten milliliters of peripheral blood, collected into EDTA-treated Vacutainer tubes. PBMCs were isolated by Ficoll-Paque density-gradient centrifugation, with at least 7 million obtained per sample. Total RNA, at least 6 micrograms per sample, was extracted from PBMCs with Trizol reagent. Naive CD45RAhigh/CD27high T cell percentages were measured by flow cytometry on a PBMC aliquot from every donor. The receptor library was made with 5' RACE. Data came from an Illumina HiSeq 2500. A second 7 to 11 cycle PCR used a sample-barcoded 5' primer and a J-beta primer mix. A unique molecular identifier was introduced onto each TCR beta cDNA molecule by a template-switch 5' adaptor carrying 12 random nucleotides. At least 2.5 million CDR3-containing paired-end reads were obtained from each sample. All of the RNA was converted into first-strand cDNA using the Mint cDNA synthesis kit, with a TRBC-specific oligonucleotide serving as the primer. All cDNA was treated with uracil-DNA glycosylase and then went through a first 18-cycle PCR with the universal primers M1SS and BC2_uni_R. Regarding the original processing steps: For normalization, 1 million high-quality reads were randomly selected from each sample, with every read carrying a distinct molecular identifier. Reads with shared molecular identifiers were discarded instead of being binned into consensus sequences. MiTCR, run with a Q25 quality threshold and the strictest error-elimination algorithm, handled CDR3 identification, clonotype clustering and error correction. A nonparametric unseen species model with Euler transformation was used to estimate a lower bound on total TCR beta diversity. Using fastp trimming at Q25 and MiXCR clonotype assembly, TCRdb reanalyzed the public sequencing data and kept in-frame beta chains. All rows with the same CDR3 protein become a single entry with the most common DNA and genes. These V and J calls originate from TCRdb's pipeline instead of the authors' own analysis. This sample has approximately 800,000 distinct CDR3 sequences in its table, and around 36% of those were observed once. The ten largest clones represent under 15% of the sample.

This sample was included in a study of blood T cells in healthy people across ages (dated by TCRdb to 2013 to 2016). General notes on the study: In model experiments, template switching captured about one uniquely barcoded TCR beta cDNA molecule for every two T cells. Using deep sequencing normalized with unique cDNA molecular identifiers, the study measured how TCR beta repertoire diversity changes with age. To avoid experimental bias, donors of different ages were randomly spread across the sequencing lanes. Using the same blood draw, the study looked at two additional independent replicas of 1 million unique cDNA reads for two donors, one aged 18 to 30 and the other aged 80 or older. Donors were grouped into four age groups: young (average about 15 years), middle-aged (roughly 40), aged (62) and long-lived (around 82). Study-level results and caveats: There was a strong correlation between observed TCR beta diversity and the percentage of naive T cells measured by flow cytometry. Since profiling was done on bulk unsorted PBMCs, naive and antigen-experienced compartments could not be conclusively compared. Total diversity estimates from one million sequenced T cells were considered lower bounds and underestimates. The CMV infection status of donors was not known, potentially confounding age-related changes in expanded clonotypes. As age increased, observed TCR beta diversity per million T cells dropped in a roughly linear way, and a significant reduction was already evident by age 40. Compared with the aged group, the long-lived group had more naive CD4+ T cells, fewer expanded clones and increased TCR diversity, suggesting age selection.

The CDR3 sequence holds 14 residues, the cysteine and phenylalanine included. Only the CDR3 region is kept as DNA, spanning 42 bases read in frame from base 1. CDR1 and CDR2, per the germline V gene, are ENHRY and SYGVKD. The TCR originated in a man aged 18 to 29 in good health. The receptor chain draws on TRBV10-3 and TRBJ1-2; no D gene is confidently identified. The sequenced sample was blood. The nucleotides read TGTGCCGTCAGTGGGCGACCAACCAACTATGGCTACACCTTC. Its translation reads: CAVSGRPTNYGYTF.